The next 23 T cell receptor beta chains were all read from a single sample in a study of cytomegalovirus exposure and HLA in healthy donors. Researchers ran the PCR with 60 Vbeta and 13 Jbeta primers. TCRdb's copy holds only in-frame clones and misses some; the assay was immunoSEQ multiplex PCR. The table shows over 70,000 clones, with about 80% occurring only once. The specimen was PBMCs. The receptor source for this set is a man aged 45-65 years in good health and CMV-seropositive.

The chain recombines TRBV30 with TRBJ2-3; TRBD2 aligns across 7 bases. The CDR3 loop spans 14 amino acids. Losses at the gene ends were 0 bases for V and 4 bases for J; bases not matched to a gene: 4. Germline values: CDR1 GTSNPN, CDR2 SVGIG (reference sequence). The CDR3 DNA sequence: TGTGCCTGGAGTGTCCCAGGGAGGGCAGATACGCAGTATTTT. This translates into CAWSVPGRADTQYF.

The chain links TRBV19 to TRBJ1-1, with D hard to call. CDR1 LNHDA and CDR2 SQIVND come from the germline V gene (reference sequence). V was trimmed by 7 bases and J by 4 bases, leaving 13 bases between them. This CDR3 is 13 amino acids long. CDR3 nucleotides: TGTGCCAGTAATTGGGGTGAGGGCACTGAAGCTTTCTTT. The encoded protein is CASNWGEGTEAFF.

The genes are TRBV5-1 and TRBJ2-7; 7 nucleotides agree with TRBD2. The germline gives CDR1 SGHRS, CDR2 YFSETQ. Germline trimming cut 0 bases from V and 0 bases from J; bases unmatched to any gene: 6. This CDR3 is built from 16 residues. CDR3 in DNA: TGCGCCAGCAGCTTGGCCCCGGCGGGAGACTCCTACGAGCAGTACTTC. Translation: CASSLAPAGDSYEQYF. Using reference TRBV5-1 and TRBJ2-7 for the parts outside the CDR3, the full variable domain is KAGVTQTPRYLIKTRGQQVTLSCSPISGHRSVSWYQQTPGQGLQFLFEYFSETQRNKGNFPGRFSGRQFSNSRSEMNVSTLELGDSALYLCASSLAPAGDSYEQYFGPGTRLTVT.

This chain links TRBV18 with TRBJ2-6; 12 nucleotides agree with TRBD2. The CDR3 has 18 residues. Germline V gene lookup returns CDR1 KGHSH and CDR2 LQKENI. The junction had 9 bases not matched to a gene; V was cut back by 5 bases and J by 4 bases. CDR3 region: CASSSLAGGPSGANVLTF. The CDR3 nucleotides are TGTGCCAGCTCATCTCTAGCGGGAGGGCCGTCGGGGGCCAACGTCCTGACTTTC.

The rearrangement uses TRBV5-6 and TRBJ2-7; 12 bases align to TRBD1. The CDR3 consists of 13 residues. V dropped 7 bases and J dropped 7; count of bases not matched to a gene: 6. From germline, CDR1 is SGHDT and CDR2 YYEEEE. CDR3 amino acids: CASGGQGAREQYF. CDR3 coding DNA: TGTGCCAGCGGGGGACAGGGGGCGCGTGAGCAGTACTTC. The variable domain in full, completed from reference TRBV5-6 and TRBJ2-7, reads DAGVTQSPTHLIKTRGQQVTLRCSPKSGHDTVSWYQQALGQGPQFIFQYYEEEERQRGNFPDRFSGHQFPNYSSELNVNALLLGDSALYLCASGGQGAREQYFGPGTRLTVT.

The rearrangement links TRBV5-6 to TRBJ1-5, with 7 bases matching TRBD1. V trimming: 1 base; J trimming: 4 bases; junction bases outside the gene matches: 2. The CDR3 totals 14 residues. Germline CDR1 is SGHDT and CDR2 is YYEEEE. CDR3 protein: CASSLMTGNQPQHF. DNA for the CDR3: TGTGCCAGCAGCTTGATGACAGGGAATCAGCCCCAGCATTTT.

The chain combines TRBV10-2 with TRBJ2-3, with D possibly matching TRBD2 (5 bases). V lost 3 bases to trimming and J lost 4 bases, with 14 bases between them. CDR1 is WSHSY, CDR2 SAAADI, per germline. This CDR3 has 15 amino acids. The CDR3 coding sequence is TGCGCCAGCAGTGATTGGACTGAAGGTTCAGATACGCAGTATTTT. As protein: CASSDWTEGSDTQYF.

CDR3 in DNA: TGTGCCAGCAGCTTAGGACTAGCGGGAGCCGATACGCAGTATTTT. Its translation: CASSLGLAGADTQYF. This chain uses TRBV5-6 with TRBJ2-3, with 13 bases fitting TRBD2. CDR1 and CDR2 (germline): SGHDT, YYEEEE. The CDR3 sequence is 15 residues long. V lost 2 bases, J lost 6 bases, and 3 bases stayed unmatched.

The CDR3 DNA reads as TGTGCCAGCTCATCCGACAGGGGGCCTGATACCGGGGAGCTGTTTTTT. Translating gives CASSSDRGPDTGELFF. J is TRBJ2-2 and V is TRBV18, with 10 bases aligning to TRBD1. This CDR3 is built from 16 residues. Looked up from germline, CDR1 is KGHSH and CDR2 is LQKENI. The J segment lost 5 bases and the V segment lost 5 bases, leaving 8 bases of the junction unmatched.

This clone has a handful of counts. This chain connects TRBV11-2 to TRBJ1-5, with D uncertain. The CDR3 is 16 residues long. The V gene lost 2 bases and the J gene lost 1 base, with 12 bases spanning the gap. Per the germline V gene, CDR1 is SGHAT and CDR2 is FQNNGV. CDR3 DNA: TGTGCCAGCAGCTTATTTTCCGGCGGGAGCAATCAGCCCCAGCATTTT. This gives the protein CASSLFSGGSNQPQHF.

This clone has just a few counts. This chain connects TRBV2 to TRBJ2-1; 9 nucleotides align to TRBD2. The CDR3 covers 15 residues. Trimming cost V 6 bases and J 6 bases; bases outside gene matches: 9. Germline CDR1 and CDR2: SNHLY and FYNNEI. CDR3 bases: TGTGCCAGCAGACAACTAGCGGGCGTTGGCAATGAGCAGTTCTTC. Its protein product is CASRQLAGVGNEQFF.

V and J are TRBV5-1 and TRBJ2-1; D uncertain. There are 15 residues in the CDR3. V shed 3 bases and J shed 4 bases, with 14 bases lying between them. The germline V gene has CDR1 SGHRS and CDR2 YFSETQ. CDR3 amino acids: CASSSIPPLYNEQFF. The CDR3, as DNA: TGCGCCAGCAGCTCTATCCCCCCCCTTTACAATGAGCAGTTCTTC.

The rearrangement uses TRBV9 and TRBJ1-3, with D perhaps matching TRBD1 (5 bases). The length of the CDR3 is 17 residues. Germline V gives CDR1 SGDLS, CDR2 YYNGEE. Trimming pared 0 bases from V and 0 bases from J, leaving 13 bases between. CDR3 bases: TGTGCCAGCAGCGTAGATATAGCAGGGCTCTCTGGAAACACCATATATTTT. It yields the protein CASSVDIAGLSGNTIYF.

A few counts support this clone. The rearrangement links TRBV27 to TRBJ2-7; D remains unclear. V was trimmed by 4 bases and J by 6 bases, leaving 7 bases between them. Germline lookup yields CDR1 MNHEY and CDR2 SMNVEV (reference sequence). The CDR3 runs to 11 residues. Written as DNA, the CDR3 is TGTGCCAGCAGTTCTTCTCTCGAGCAGTACTTC. Protein sequence: CASSSSLEQYF.

The genes are TRBV11-3 and TRBJ2-6, with D hard to call. V was trimmed by 3 bases and J by 0 bases, leaving 6 bases between them. Germline V gives CDR1 SGHNT, CDR2 YENEEA. There are 15 residues in the CDR3. The CDR3 DNA sequence: TGTGCCAGCAGCTTCAGGTTCTCTGGGGCCAACGTCCTGACTTTC. Protein sequence: CASSFRFSGANVLTF.

The table lists this clone with a few counts. This chain joins TRBV4-1 and TRBJ1-5; 7 bases fit TRBD1. J lost 4 bases, V lost 0 bases, and 3 bases had no gene match. The CDR3 length is 15 residues. Germline CDR1 and CDR2: MGHRA and YSYEKL. The CDR3 loop reads CASSQEGTANQPQHF. As DNA, the CDR3 is TGCGCCAGCAGCCAAGAAGGGACAGCAAATCAGCCCCAGCATTTT.

The rearrangement uses TRBV2 and TRBJ1-4, with D possibly matching TRBD1 (6 bases). V was shortened by 2 bases and J by 10 bases, with 17 bases between the two germline ends. The CDR3 consists of 15 residues. Germline V CDR1 and CDR2: SNHLY, FYNNEI. The CDR3 nucleotides are TGTGCCAGCAGTGAACTGGGGCAGGGGTGGTTAAAACTGTTTTTT. It yields the protein CASSELGQGWLKLFF.

The CDR3 sequence is CASSDGSGRSAYEQYF. CDR3 bases: TGTGCCAGCAGTGATGGTAGCGGGAGATCGGCCTACGAGCAGTACTTC. The chain links TRBV2 to TRBJ2-7; 9 bases match TRBD2. In germline, CDR1 is SNHLY, CDR2 FYNNEI. V gave up 3 bases and J gave up 2 bases; unmatched junction bases: 8. The CDR3 extends over 16 amino acids.

This chain links TRBV10-3 with TRBJ2-1; D unresolved. The CDR3 is 13 residues long. Germline CDR1 is ENHRY and CDR2 is SYGVKD. V was pared by 0 bases and J by 12 bases, with 12 bases between. DNA for the CDR3: TGTGCCATCAGTGAGTCGCCCCTATCTGGGCAGTTCTTC. Its translation: CAISESPLSGQFF.

In its sample, this clone was seen a few times. The rearrangement uses TRBV4-1 and TRBJ1-1; the D gene is possibly TRBD1 (5 bases). CDR3 length equals 14 residues. V lost 3 bases, J lost 4 bases, and 12 bases lay in between. Germline CDR1 is MGHRA and CDR2 is YSYEKL. CDR3 sequence: CASSQQGISTEAFF. The CDR3 DNA follows: TGCGCCAGCAGCCAGCAGGGAATAAGCACTGAAGCTTTCTTT.

This clone was counted a single time. This chain uses TRBV10-3 with TRBJ2-2, with 14 bases lining up with TRBD2. With V trimmed by 8 bases and J by 1 base, 6 bases remained unmatched. The CDR3 runs to 17 residues. The germline V gene has CDR1 ENHRY and CDR2 SYGVKD. CDR3 sequence (DNA): TGTGCCATCTCGGGACTAGCGGGGGTCGGGAACACCGGGGAGCTGTTTTTT. It yields the protein CAISGLAGVGNTGELFF.

V and J are TRBV7-2 and TRBJ2-1, with D tentatively TRBD2 (6 bases). The CDR3 has 15 residues. Germline V gene sequence: CDR1 SGHTA, CDR2 FQGNSA. V dropped 1 base and J dropped 1 base, with 8 bases sitting between them. The CDR3: CASSLVGGSYNEQFF. In DNA, the CDR3 is TGTGCCAGCAGCTTAGTCGGGGGTTCCTACAATGAGCAGTTCTTC.

This chain uses TRBV10-3 with TRBJ1-1, with a tentative D call TRBD1 (6 bases). V was trimmed by 0 bases and J by 11 bases, leaving 13 bases between them. CDR1 is ENHRY, CDR2 SYGVKD, per germline. The CDR3 contains 13 residues. CDR3 in amino acids: CAISESSGRGAFF. CDR3 sequence (DNA): TGTGCCATCAGTGAGTCTTCGGGGAGGGGGGCTTTCTTT.